This passage covers 23 T cell receptor beta chains from one sample sequenced in a study of molecular identifiers for immune sequencing clone quantification. TCRdb processed the PCR reads anew with MiXCR; each CDR3 protein has one entry. The table lists 490,000 or so distinct CDR3 sequences, around 23% of them singletons. Sequencing was performed on naive CD8+ T cells from blood, with Jurkat cell RNA spiked in. Indicated subset: FACS-sorted CD8+CD4-CCR7+CD45RA+ naive T cells. Receptor source: a human donor in good health. Some libraries in this study had Jurkat cell RNA spiked in.

V usage is TRBV27 and J usage is TRBJ2-1; 11 bases are shared with TRBD2. Germline CDR1 is MNHEY and CDR2 is SMNVEV (reference sequence). CDR3 length: 15 residues. The ends lost 2 bases at V and 7 bases at J; junction bases unmatched: 4. The DNA for the CDR3 is TGTGCCAGCAGTTTAATACTAGCGGGAGTTAATGAGCAGTTCTTC. Amino acid sequence: CASSLILAGVNEQFF.

This sequence joins TRBV4-3 and TRBJ1-1, with 8 bases lining up with TRBD1. CDR3 length equals 16 residues. Germline CDR1 and CDR2: LGHNA and YSLEER. V was clipped by 5 bases and J by 4 bases; unmatched bases: 12. Here the CDR3 DNA reads TGCGCCAGCAGCTACCGAATGACAGGGGCGATCACTGAAGCTTTCTTT. Protein product: CASSYRMTGAITEAFF.

The V and J genes are TRBV7-9 and TRBJ2-5, with D perhaps matching TRBD1 or TRBD2 (5 bases each). CDR3 length: 18 residues. CDR1 and CDR2 from the germline V gene are SEHNR and FQNEAQ (reference sequence). Between the trimmed V and J ends, which lost 5 bases and 5 bases, there was a span of 27 bases. DNA of the CDR3: TGTGCCAGCAGCGTCCCAGTCGGGCAGGGAGAAAAGCGGGAGACCCAGTACTTC. It is translated as CASSVPVGQGEKRETQYF.

The V call is TRBV24-1, the J call TRBJ2-2; tentatively, D is TRBD1 (6 bases). Trimming shortened V by 2 bases and J by 0 bases, and 18 bases separated the two germline ends. The germline V gene has CDR1 KGHDR and CDR2 SFDVKD. The CDR3 extends over 19 amino acids. The CDR3 region is CATSDSKSDSRANTGELFF. Here the CDR3 DNA reads TGTGCCACCAGTGATTCCAAATCGGACAGCCGAGCGAACACCGGGGAGCTGTTTTTT.

The chain is built from TRBV7-9 and TRBJ2-3; 11 positions match TRBD1. The ends lost 5 bases at V and 2 bases at J; junction bases unmatched: 21. CDR1 and CDR2 (germline): SEHNR, FQNEAQ (reference sequence). The CDR3 length is 21 residues. CDR3 DNA sequence: TGTGCCAGCAGCACCACGAGGGTGACAGGGACAGGGGGAAAGAACACAGATACGCAGTATTTT. This gives the protein CASSTTRVTGTGGKNTDTQYF.

The chain is built from TRBV29-1 and TRBJ2-2; the D gene is possibly TRBD1 (5 bases). The CDR3 spans 14 residues. Per the germline V gene, CDR1 is SQVTM and CDR2 is ANQGSEA. Deletions cut 3 bases from V and 5 bases from J, with 13 bases between. As DNA, the CDR3 is TGCAGCGTTGATGGCCCTAAGGGGACCGGGGAGCTGTTTTTT. This translates into CSVDGPKGTGELFF.

Many counts were recorded for this clonotype. The chain carries TRBV27 and TRBJ2-3; D ambiguous. This CDR3 contains 14 residues. Germline CDR1 and CDR2: MNHEY and SMNVEV (reference sequence). The V and J ends lost 2 bases and 6 bases respectively, with 12 bases between them. This CDR3 is CASSLSHLSDTQYF. The CDR3 DNA reads as TGTGCCAGCAGTTTAAGCCACCTTTCTGATACGCAGTATTTT.

With regard to this clonotype: The CDR3 carries no conserved terminal phenylalanine or tryptophan, so it likely arises from a read error. The chain combines TRBV12-3 or TRBV12-4 with TRBJ1-1; TRBD1 might be the D (5 bases). The V end was cut by 5 bases, the J end by 1 base, with 14 bases between. The CDR3 runs to 15 residues. In DNA, the CDR3 is TGTGCCAGCAGTCCAGGGTGGGGGTCGAACACTGAAGCTTTCTCT. Encoded protein: CASSPGWGSNTEAFS.

The V call is TRBV3-2, the J call TRBJ1-3; the table's D call of TRBD1 was not tested on the DNA. TRBV3-2 is a listed pseudogene. The CDR3 loop spans 14 amino acids. The CDR3 reads CASTSRAGSNTIYF. In nucleotides, the CDR3 is TGTGCCAGCACCAGCCGTGCAGGGTCGAACACCATATATTTT.

This clonotype has a handful of counts. V gene TRBV7-2 combines with J gene TRBJ1-4; possibly TRBD1 for D (6 bases). Germline V CDR1 and CDR2: SGHTA, FQGNSA. V lost 4 bases and J 6 bases, leaving 18 bases between the germline ends. This CDR3 has 16 amino acids. CDR3: CASSSMAGVWDEKLFF. The CDR3 DNA is TGTGCCAGCAGCTCCATGGCAGGGGTGTGGGATGAAAAACTGTTTTTT.

A note on this clonotype: Its ends do not fully match the called genes, so a read error is possible. The rearrangement joins TRBV4-3 to TRBJ1-1; D is unclear. In germline, CDR1 is LGHNA, CDR2 YSLEER. The length of the CDR3 is 16 residues. CDR3 DNA: TGCGCCAGCAGCCAAGATTCTGTAGGGATGAACACTGTAGCTTTCTTT. This gives the protein CASSQDSVGMNTVAFF.

To note about this clonotype: One end of the junction varies from germline; a read error may be responsible. J is TRBJ2-5 and V is TRBV18; D is perhaps TRBD2 (6 bases). Germline CDR1 and CDR2: KGHSH and LQKENI. The CDR3 has 12 residues. CDR3: CARSPPGAPPYF. CDR3 DNA: TGTGCCCGCTCACCACCGGGAGCGCCCCCGTACTTC. Full variable domain (missing parts from reference TRBV18 and TRBJ2-5): NAGVMQNPRHLVRRRGQEARLRCSPMKGHSHVYWYRQLPEEGLKFMVYLQKENIIDESGMPKERFSAEFPKEGPSILRIQQVVRGDSAAYFCARSPPGAPPYFGPGTRLLVL.

The chain has TRBV4-2 and TRBJ2-7, with a weak D call TRBD1 (6 bases). V shed 0 bases and J shed 6 bases, with 18 bases lying between them. CDR3 length: 16 residues. Germline V gene lookup returns CDR1 LGHNA and CDR2 YNFKEQ. CDR3 region: CASSQEGAAPGFEQYF. CDR3 coding DNA: TGTGCCAGCAGCCAAGAGGGGGCAGCCCCTGGGTTCGAGCAGTACTTC.

A few counts support this clonotype. The chain uses TRBV4-3 and TRBJ1-1; D not resolved. Germline V gene lookup returns CDR1 LGHNA and CDR2 YSLEER. The CDR3 extends over 13 amino acids. Trimming took 3 bases from V and 6 from J, leaving 11 bases between them. CDR3 nucleotides: TGCGCCAGCAGCCACGAACCTGGGTCTGAAGCTTTCTTT. Translating it yields CASSHEPGSEAFF.

This clonotype was observed at least ten times. The chain joins TRBV28 to TRBJ2-3; the D is unclear. V dropped 5 bases and J dropped 2 bases, with 8 bases sitting between them. This CDR3 region has 13 residues. Germline-derived CDR1 and CDR2 are MDHEN and SYDVKM. CDR3 loop: CASSPSLTDTQYF. The CDR3 nucleotides read TGTGCCAGCAGTCCGAGCCTCACAGATACGCAGTATTTT.

This chain uses TRBV9 with TRBJ2-3, with D perhaps matching TRBD2 (6 bases). Germline V gene data show CDR1 as SGDLS and CDR2 as YYNGEE. The CDR3 spans 17 residues. V shed 0 bases and J shed 3 bases, with 17 bases lying between them. The CDR3 nucleotides are TGTGCCAGCAGCGTAGGGTCTATCGGGAGTATAACAGATACGCAGTATTTT. Protein sequence: CASSVGSIGSITDTQYF.

The genes are TRBV12-3 or TRBV12-4 and TRBJ2-7; the D gene is possibly TRBD1 (5 bases). V lost 1 base and J lost 5, with 12 bases in between. The CDR3 sequence is 14 residues long. The CDR3 reads CASSLGAGNHEQYF. DNA for the CDR3: TGTGCCAGCAGTTTAGGCGCAGGGAACCACGAGCAGTACTTC.

As to this clonotype: This sequence may be a read error, since a much larger clone differs from it by one base. The rearrangement joins TRBV20-1 to TRBJ2-7; possibly TRBD1 for D (6 bases). In germline, CDR1 is DFQATT, CDR2 SNEGSKA (reference sequence). The CDR3 contains 13 residues. The CDR3 loop is CSARVRGTYEQNF. Written as DNA, the CDR3 is TGCAGTGCTAGAGTCAGGGGTACCTACGAGCAGAACTTC.

The rearrangement joins TRBV6-1 to TRBJ2-7; the match to TRBD1 covers 7 bases. Trimming cost V 1 base and J 3 bases; bases outside gene matches: 21. Germline V gene sequence: CDR1 MNHNS, CDR2 SASEGT. This CDR3 has 20 residues. The CDR3 bases are TGTGCCAGCAGTGAAGAACCGAAGACAGGGATTCAATTAAATTACTACGAGCAGTACTTC. It encodes CASSEEPKTGIQLNYYEQYF.

This clonotype was picked up a small number of times. The chain links TRBV4-1 to TRBJ1-2; D might be TRBD1 (6 bases). Germline-derived CDR1 and CDR2 are MGHRA and YSYEKL. The length of the CDR3 is 15 residues. V shed 2 bases and J shed 4 bases, with 14 bases lying between them. The CDR3 spells CASSQNTGQLYGYTF. The CDR3, as DNA: TGCGCCAGCAGCCAAAATACAGGGCAACTCTATGGCTACACCTTC.

V and J are TRBV2 and TRBJ1-1; D may be TRBD1 (5 bases). This CDR3 is 14 amino acids long. V lost 5 bases to trimming and J lost 0 bases, with 10 bases between them. Germline loops: CDR1 SNHLY, CDR2 FYNNEI. The CDR3, as DNA: TGTGCCAGCAGTCAGGGCCTCATGAACACTGAAGCTTTCTTT. It codes for CASSQGLMNTEAFF.

Regarding this clonotype: A read error may account for a junction end that differs from germline. This chain links TRBV4-3 with TRBJ2-1; D gene uncertain. CDR1 is LGHNA and CDR2 is YSLEER in the germline V gene. The CDR3 length is 14 residues. The CDR3 loop reads CASSQGRSYDEQSF. CDR3 bases: TGCGCCAGCAGCCAAGGTAGGAGCTACGATGAGCAGTCCTTC.

V is TRBV5-6 and J is TRBJ2-5; TRBD1 might be the D (5 bases). The V end was cut by 3 bases, the J end by 5 bases, with 17 bases between. Germline CDR1 and CDR2: SGHDT and YYEEEE. CDR3 size: 15 residues. CDR3: CASSSLQDAWETQYF. The CDR3 DNA reads TGTGCCAGCAGCTCCCTACAGGACGCGTGGGAGACCCAGTACTTC.